This T cell receptor (beta chain) stems from a study of T-cell reconstitution after alpha-beta-depleted transplantation in children. This clonotype was found many times. Germline-derived CDR1 and CDR2 are SGDLS and YYNGEE. J was trimmed by 3 bases and V by 0 bases; bases with no gene match: 8. The CDR3 sequence is 16 residues long. Construction of the TCRbeta library involved unique molecular identifiers. Using its own MiXCR run on the PCR reads, TCRdb lists one record per CDR3 protein. The repertoire holds about 610,000 distinct CDR3 sequences, 8% to 11% seen once, with 3.5% to 5% in the top ten. The chain links TRBV9 to TRBJ2-7, with 8 positions matching TRBD2. Source: PBMCs from the stem cell graft donor, taken from the stem cell graft. This sequence was found in a human donor who donated a stem cell graft to a child with acute myeloid leukemia. The CDR3: CASSVARSGSDYEQYF. The CDR3 nucleotides read TGTGCCAGCAGCGTAGCTAGGAGCGGGAGTGACTACGAGCAGTACTTC.